The T cell receptor beta chain described here comes from a study of beta chain features in type 1 diabetes. Sequenced material consisted of expressed TCRB transcripts (all of the isolated RNA was reverse transcribed). Assay used: immunoSEQ multiplex PCR; TCRdb lists only in-frame clones, some missing. There are tens of thousands of clones in the sample; 35% to 55% occur only once, and 0.1% to 0.15% lies in the top ten. Worth noting for this clone: What it recognizes is unknown.

The CDR3 totals 14 residues. The germline V gene encodes CDR1 SEHNR and CDR2 FQNEAQ (reference sequence). Trimming stripped 5 bases from V and 3 bases from J, with 14 bases between. Whole-study results and caveats: Shortening that was moderate but significant affected the TCRB CDR3s of Type 1 diabetes patients in all four CD4+ subsets. The similarity of naive, central memory and Treg TCRB repertoires appeared greater among patients than among healthy donors.

The TCR sequence derives from a man aged 25-40 years with type 1 diabetes. Source material: stem cell memory CD4+ T cells from blood. V and J are TRBV7-9 and TRBJ2-7; the D is unclear. CDR3 nucleotide sequence: TGTGCCAGCAGCGCGAATTCGGTGTTCTACGAGCAGTACTTC. Protein: CASSANSVFYEQYF. Full variable domain (missing parts from reference TRBV7-9 and TRBJ2-7): DTGVSQNPRHKITKRGQNVTFRCDPISEHNRLYWYRQTLGQGPEFLTYFQNEAQLEKSRLLSDRFSAERPKGSFSTLEIQRTEQGDSAMYLCASSANSVFYEQYFGPGTRLTVT.